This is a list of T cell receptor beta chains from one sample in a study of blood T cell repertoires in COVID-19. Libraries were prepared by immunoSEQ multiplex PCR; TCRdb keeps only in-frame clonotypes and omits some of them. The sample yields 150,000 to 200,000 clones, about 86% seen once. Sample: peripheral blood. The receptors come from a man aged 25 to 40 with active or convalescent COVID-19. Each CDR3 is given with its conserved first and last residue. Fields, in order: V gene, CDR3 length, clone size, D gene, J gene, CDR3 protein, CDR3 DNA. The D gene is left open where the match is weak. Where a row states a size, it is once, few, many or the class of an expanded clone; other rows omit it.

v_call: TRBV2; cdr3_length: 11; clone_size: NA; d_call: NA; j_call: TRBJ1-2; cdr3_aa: CASKGDYGYTF; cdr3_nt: TGTGCCAGCAAAGGGGACTATGGCTACACCTTC
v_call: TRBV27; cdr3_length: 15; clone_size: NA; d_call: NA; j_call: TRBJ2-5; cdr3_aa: CASSLLGPSQETQYF; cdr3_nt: TGTGCCAGCAGTTTATTGGGGCCTTCCCAAGAGACCCAGTACTTC
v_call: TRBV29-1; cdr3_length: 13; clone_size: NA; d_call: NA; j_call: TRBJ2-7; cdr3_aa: CSVRGGARYEQYF; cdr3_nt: TGCAGCGTTAGGGGGGGGGCCCGATACGAGCAGTACTTC
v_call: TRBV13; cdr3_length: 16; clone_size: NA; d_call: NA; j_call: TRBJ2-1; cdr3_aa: CASSSLAGSSYNEQFF; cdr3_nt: TGTGCCAGCAGCTCACTCGCGGGGAGCTCCTACAATGAGCAGTTCTTC
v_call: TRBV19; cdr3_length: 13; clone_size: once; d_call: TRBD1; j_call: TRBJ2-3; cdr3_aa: CASSIGDRDTQYF; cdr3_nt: TGTGCCAGTAGTATAGGGGACAGGGATACGCAGTATTTT
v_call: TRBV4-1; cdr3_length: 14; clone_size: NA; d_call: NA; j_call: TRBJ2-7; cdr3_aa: CASSHRQETYEQYF; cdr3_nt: TGCGCCAGCAGCCATAGACAGGAAACCTACGAGCAGTACTTC
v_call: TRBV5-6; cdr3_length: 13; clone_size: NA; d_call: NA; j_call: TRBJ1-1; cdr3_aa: CASSYLNLPEAFF; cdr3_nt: TGTGCCAGCAGCTACCTAAATCTGCCTGAAGCTTTCTTT
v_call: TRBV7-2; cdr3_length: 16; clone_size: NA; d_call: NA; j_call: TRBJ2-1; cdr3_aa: CASSLGAGEGYNEQFF; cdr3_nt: TGTGCCAGCAGCTTAGGGGCAGGGGAGGGCTACAATGAGCAGTTCTTC
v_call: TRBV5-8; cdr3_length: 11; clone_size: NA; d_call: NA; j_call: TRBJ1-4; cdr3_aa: CASSFSEKLFF; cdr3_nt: TGTGCCAGCAGCTTTAGTGAAAAACTGTTTTTT
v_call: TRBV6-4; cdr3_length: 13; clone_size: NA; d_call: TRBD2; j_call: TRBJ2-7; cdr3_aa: CASSGLAGGEQYF; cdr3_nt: TGTGCCAGCAGTGGACTAGCGGGAGGCGAGCAGTACTTC
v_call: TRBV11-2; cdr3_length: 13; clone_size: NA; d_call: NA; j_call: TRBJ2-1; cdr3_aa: CASSPDRQPEQFF; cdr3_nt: TGTGCCAGCAGCCCCGACAGGCAACCTGAGCAGTTCTTC
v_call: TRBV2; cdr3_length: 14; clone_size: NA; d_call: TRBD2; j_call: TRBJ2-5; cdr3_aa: CASSGGRDQETQYF; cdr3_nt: TGTGCCAGCAGTGGCGGGAGGGACCAAGAGACCCAGTACTTC
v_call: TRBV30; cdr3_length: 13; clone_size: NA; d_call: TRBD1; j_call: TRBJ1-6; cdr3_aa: CAWRGQGGSPLHF; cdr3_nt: TGTGCCTGGAGGGGACAGGGAGGTTCACCCCTCCACTTT
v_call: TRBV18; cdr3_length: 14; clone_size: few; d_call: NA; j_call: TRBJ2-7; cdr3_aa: CASSPPGTAYEQYF; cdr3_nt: TGTGCCAGCTCACCACCGGGCACCGCCTACGAGCAGTACTTC
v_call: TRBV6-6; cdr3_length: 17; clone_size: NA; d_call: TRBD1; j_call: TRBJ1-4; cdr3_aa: CASSPRETGTANEKLFF; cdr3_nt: TGTGCCAGCAGTCCCAGGGAGACGGGGACAGCAAATGAAAAACTGTTTTTT
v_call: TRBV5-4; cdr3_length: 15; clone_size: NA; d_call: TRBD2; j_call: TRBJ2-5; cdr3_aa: CASSTAGGPKETQYF; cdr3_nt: TGTGCCAGCAGTACAGCGGGGGGGCCCAAAGAGACCCAGTACTTC
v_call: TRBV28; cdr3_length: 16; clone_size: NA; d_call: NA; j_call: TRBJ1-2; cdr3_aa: CASSRALGQDNYGYTF; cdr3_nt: TGTGCCAGCAGTAGGGCGTTGGGACAAGATAACTATGGCTACACCTTC
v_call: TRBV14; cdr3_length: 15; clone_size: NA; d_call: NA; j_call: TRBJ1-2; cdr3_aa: CASSPYRGAGYGYTF; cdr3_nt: TGTGCCAGCAGCCCGTACCGGGGGGCCGGCTATGGCTACACCTTC
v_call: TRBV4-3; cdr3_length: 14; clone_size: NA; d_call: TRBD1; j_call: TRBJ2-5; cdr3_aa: CASSQRQGPETQYF; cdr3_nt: TGCGCCAGCAGCCAACGACAGGGTCCGGAGACCCAGTACTTC
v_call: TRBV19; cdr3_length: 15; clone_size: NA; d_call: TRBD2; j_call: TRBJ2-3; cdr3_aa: CASSSIRTSADTQYF; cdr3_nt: TGTGCCAGTAGTAGTATCCGGACTAGCGCAGATACGCAGTATTTT
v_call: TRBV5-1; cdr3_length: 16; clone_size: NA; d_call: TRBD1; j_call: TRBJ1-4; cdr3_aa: CASSAPGGTDNEKLFF; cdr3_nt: TGCGCCAGCAGCGCGCCAGGGGGGACAGATAATGAAAAACTGTTTTTT
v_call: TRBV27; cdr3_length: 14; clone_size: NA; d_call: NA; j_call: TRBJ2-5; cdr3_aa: CASSSGGSLGTQYF; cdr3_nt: TGTGCCAGCAGTTCGGGGGGCAGCTTGGGGACCCAGTACTTC